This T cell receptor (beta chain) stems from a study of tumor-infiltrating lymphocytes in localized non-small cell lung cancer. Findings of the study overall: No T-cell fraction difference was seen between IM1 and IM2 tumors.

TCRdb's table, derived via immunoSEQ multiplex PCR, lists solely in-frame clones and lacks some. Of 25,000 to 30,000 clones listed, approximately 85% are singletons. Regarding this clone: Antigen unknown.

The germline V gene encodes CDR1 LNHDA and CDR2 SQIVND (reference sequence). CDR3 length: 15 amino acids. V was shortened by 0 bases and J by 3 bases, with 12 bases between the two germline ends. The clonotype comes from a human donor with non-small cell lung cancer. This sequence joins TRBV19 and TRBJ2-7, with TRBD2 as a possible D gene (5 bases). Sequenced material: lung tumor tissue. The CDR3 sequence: CASSIDRHGIYEQYF. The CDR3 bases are TGTGCCAGTAGTATAGATCGCCACGGGATCTACGAGCAGTACTTC.